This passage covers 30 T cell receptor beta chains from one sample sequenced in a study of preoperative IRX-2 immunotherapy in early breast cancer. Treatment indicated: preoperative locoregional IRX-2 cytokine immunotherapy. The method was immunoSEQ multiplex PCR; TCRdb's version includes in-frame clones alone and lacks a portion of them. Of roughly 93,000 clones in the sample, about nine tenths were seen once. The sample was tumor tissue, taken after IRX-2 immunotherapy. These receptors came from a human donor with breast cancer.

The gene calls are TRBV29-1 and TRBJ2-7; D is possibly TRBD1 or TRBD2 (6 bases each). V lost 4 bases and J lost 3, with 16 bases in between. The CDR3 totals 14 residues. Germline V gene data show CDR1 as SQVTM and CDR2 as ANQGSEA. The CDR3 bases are TGCAGCGTTGGGCACCGGGGGCAGAACTACGAGCAGTACTTC. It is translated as CSVGHRGQNYEQYF.

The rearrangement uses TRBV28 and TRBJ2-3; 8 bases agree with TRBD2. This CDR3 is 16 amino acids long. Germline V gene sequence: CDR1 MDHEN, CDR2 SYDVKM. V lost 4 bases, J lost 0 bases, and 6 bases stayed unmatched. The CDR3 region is CASSSTSGTSTDTQYF. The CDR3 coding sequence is TGTGCCAGCAGTTCTACTAGCGGAACTAGCACAGATACGCAGTATTTT. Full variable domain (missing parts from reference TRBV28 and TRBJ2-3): DVKVTQSSRYLVKRTGEKVFLECVQDMDHENMFWYRQDPGLGLRLIYFSYDVKMKEKGDIPEGYSVSREKKERFSLILESASTNQTSMYLCASSSTSGTSTDTQYFGPGTRLTVL.

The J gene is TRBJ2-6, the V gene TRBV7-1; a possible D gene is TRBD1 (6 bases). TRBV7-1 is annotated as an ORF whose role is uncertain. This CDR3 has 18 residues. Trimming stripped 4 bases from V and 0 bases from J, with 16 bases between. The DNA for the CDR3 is TGTGCCAGCAGCTTAGAACGGACAGCCCGCTCTGGGGCCAACGTCCTGACTTTC. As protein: CASSLERTARSGANVLTF.

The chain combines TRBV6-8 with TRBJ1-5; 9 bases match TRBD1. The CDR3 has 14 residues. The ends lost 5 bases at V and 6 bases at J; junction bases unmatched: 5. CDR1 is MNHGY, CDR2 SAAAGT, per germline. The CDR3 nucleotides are TGTGCCAGCAGTGAGGGACAGGGTAGTCAGCCCCAGCATTTT. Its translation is CASSEGQGSQPQHF.

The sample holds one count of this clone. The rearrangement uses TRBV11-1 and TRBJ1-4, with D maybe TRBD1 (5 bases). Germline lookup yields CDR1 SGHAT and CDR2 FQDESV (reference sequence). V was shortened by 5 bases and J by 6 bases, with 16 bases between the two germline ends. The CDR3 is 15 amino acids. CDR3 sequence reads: CASSVGGPGDEKLFF. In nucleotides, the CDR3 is TGTGCCAGCAGCGTGGGGGGACCCGGGGATGAAAAACTGTTTTTT.

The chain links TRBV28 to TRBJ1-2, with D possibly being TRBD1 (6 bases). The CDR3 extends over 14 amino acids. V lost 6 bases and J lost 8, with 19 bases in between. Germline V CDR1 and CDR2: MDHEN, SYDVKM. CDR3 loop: CASRSSPGASGYTF. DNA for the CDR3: TGTGCCAGCAGATCCTCCCCAGGGGCTTCGGGCTACACCTTC.

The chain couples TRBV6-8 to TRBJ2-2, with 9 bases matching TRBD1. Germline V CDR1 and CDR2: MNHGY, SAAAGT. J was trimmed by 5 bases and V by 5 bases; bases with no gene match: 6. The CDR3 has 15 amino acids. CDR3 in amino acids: CASSAGTGFTGELFF. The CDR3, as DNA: TGTGCCAGCAGTGCGGGGACAGGGTTTACCGGGGAGCTGTTTTTT.

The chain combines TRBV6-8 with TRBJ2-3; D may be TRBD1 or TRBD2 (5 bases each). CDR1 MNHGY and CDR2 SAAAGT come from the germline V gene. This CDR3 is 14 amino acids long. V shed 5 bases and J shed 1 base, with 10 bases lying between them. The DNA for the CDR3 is TGTGCCAGCAGTAGGGGAGAGCGCACAGATACGCAGTATTTT. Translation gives CASSRGERTDTQYF.

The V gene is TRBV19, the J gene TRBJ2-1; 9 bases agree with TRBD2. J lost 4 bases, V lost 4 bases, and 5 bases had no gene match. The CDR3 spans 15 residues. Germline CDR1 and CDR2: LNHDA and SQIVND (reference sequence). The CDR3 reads CASSRLAGIYNEQFF. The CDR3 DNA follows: TGTGCCAGTAGTAGGCTAGCGGGGATATACAATGAGCAGTTCTTC.

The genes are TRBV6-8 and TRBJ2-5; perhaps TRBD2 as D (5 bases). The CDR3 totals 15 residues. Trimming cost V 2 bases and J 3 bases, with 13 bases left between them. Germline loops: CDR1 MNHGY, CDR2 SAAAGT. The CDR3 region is CASSYDTGLEETQYF. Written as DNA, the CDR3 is TGTGCCAGCAGTTACGATACGGGATTAGAAGAGACCCAGTACTTC.

This CDR3 reads CASSLAGGATGELFF. The CDR3 nucleotides read TGTGCCAGCAGTTTGGCCGGGGGGGCCACCGGGGAGCTGTTTTTT. The chain joins TRBV28 to TRBJ2-2; TRBD2 aligns across 8 bases. CDR1 MDHEN and CDR2 SYDVKM come from the germline V gene. The V segment lost 3 bases and the J segment 4 bases; nucleotides outside the gene matches: 4. This CDR3 is 15 amino acids long. The whole variable domain, remainder taken from reference TRBV28 and TRBJ2-2, is DVKVTQSSRYLVKRTGEKVFLECVQDMDHENMFWYRQDPGLGLRLIYFSYDVKMKEKGDIPEGYSVSREKKERFSLILESASTNQTSMYLCASSLAGGATGELFFGEGSRLTVL.

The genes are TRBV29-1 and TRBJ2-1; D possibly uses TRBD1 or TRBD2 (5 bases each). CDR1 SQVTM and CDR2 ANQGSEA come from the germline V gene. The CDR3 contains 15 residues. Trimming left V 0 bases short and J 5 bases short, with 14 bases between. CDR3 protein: CSVEDRGGVNNEQFF. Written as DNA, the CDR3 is TGCAGCGTTGAAGATCGGGGCGGAGTCAACAATGAGCAGTTCTTC.

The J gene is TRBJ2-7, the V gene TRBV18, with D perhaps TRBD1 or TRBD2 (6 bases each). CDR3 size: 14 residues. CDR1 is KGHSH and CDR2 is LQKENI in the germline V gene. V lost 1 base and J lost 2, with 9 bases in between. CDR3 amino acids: CASSPRRDTYEQYF. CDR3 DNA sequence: TGTGCCAGCTCACCACGGCGGGACACCTACGAGCAGTACTTC.

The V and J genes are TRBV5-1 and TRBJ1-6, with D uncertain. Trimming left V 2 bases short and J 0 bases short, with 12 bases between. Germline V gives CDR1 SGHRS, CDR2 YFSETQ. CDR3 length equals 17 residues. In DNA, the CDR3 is TGCGCCAGCAGCTTCAACCGGGGAAGCTCCTATAATTCACCCCTCCACTTT. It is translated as CASSFNRGSSYNSPLHF.

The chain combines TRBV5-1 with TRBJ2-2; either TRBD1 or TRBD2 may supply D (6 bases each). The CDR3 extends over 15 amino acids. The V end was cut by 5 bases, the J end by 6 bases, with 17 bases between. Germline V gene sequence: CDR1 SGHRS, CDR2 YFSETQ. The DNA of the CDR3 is TGCGCCAGCAGTCGTTACAGGGAGGAGGCCGGGGAGCTGTTTTTT. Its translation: CASSRYREEAGELFF.

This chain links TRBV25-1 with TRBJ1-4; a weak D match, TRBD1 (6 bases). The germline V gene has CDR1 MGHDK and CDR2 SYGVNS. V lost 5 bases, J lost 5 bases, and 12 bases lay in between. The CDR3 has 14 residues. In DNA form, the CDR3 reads TGTGCCAGCAGTAGACCCGGGACAAATGAAAAACTGTTTTTT. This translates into CASSRPGTNEKLFF.

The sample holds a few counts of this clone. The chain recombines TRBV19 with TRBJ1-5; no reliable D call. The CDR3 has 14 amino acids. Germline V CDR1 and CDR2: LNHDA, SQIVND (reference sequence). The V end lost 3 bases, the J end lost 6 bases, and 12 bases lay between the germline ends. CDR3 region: CASSMVMEGQPQHF. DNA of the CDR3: TGTGCCAGTAGTATGGTGATGGAAGGTCAGCCCCAGCATTTT.

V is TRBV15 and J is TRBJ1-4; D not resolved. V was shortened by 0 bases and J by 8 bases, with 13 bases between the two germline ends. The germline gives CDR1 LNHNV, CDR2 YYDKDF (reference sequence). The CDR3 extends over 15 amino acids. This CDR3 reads CATSRDTVTQEKLFF. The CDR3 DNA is TGTGCCACCAGCAGAGATACAGTAACCCAGGAAAAACTGTTTTTT. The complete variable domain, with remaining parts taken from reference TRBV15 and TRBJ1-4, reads DAMVIQNPRYQVTQFGKPVTLSCSQTLNHNVMYWYQQKSSQAPKLLFHYYDKDFNNEADTPDNFQSRRPNTSFCFLDIRSPGLGDTAMYLCATSRDTVTQEKLFFGSGTQLSVL.

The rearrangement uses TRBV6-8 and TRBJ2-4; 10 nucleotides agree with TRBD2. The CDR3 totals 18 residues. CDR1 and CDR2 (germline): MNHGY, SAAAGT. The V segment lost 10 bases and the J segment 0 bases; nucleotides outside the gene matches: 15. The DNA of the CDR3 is TGTGCCATCAGAAGAGGTCTAGCGGGGGCCCTAGCCAAAAACATTCAGTACTTC. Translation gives CAIRRGLAGALAKNIQYF.

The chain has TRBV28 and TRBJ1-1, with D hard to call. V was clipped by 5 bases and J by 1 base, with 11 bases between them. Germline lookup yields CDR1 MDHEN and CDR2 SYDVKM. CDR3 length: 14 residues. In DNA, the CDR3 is TGTGCCAGCAGTATTAGGTCACCGAACACTGAAGCTTTCTTT. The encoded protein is CASSIRSPNTEAFF.

CDR3 sequence reads: CATTDDPYSNQPQHF. In DNA form, the CDR3 reads TGTGCCACCACGGATGACCCCTATAGCAATCAGCCCCAGCATTTT. The chain combines TRBV19 with TRBJ1-5; D call uncertain. The germline gives CDR1 LNHDA, CDR2 SQIVND (reference sequence). Trimming removed 10 bases from V and 0 bases from J, with 16 bases in between. The CDR3 has 15 amino acids. The full variable domain, in which reference TRBV19 and TRBJ1-5 provide the parts outside the CDR3, is DGGITQSPKYLFRKEGQNVTLSCEQNLNHDAMYWYRQDPGQGLRLIYYSQIVNDFQKGDIAEGYSVSREKKESFPLTVTSAQKNPTAFYLCATTDDPYSNQPQHFGDGTRLSIL.

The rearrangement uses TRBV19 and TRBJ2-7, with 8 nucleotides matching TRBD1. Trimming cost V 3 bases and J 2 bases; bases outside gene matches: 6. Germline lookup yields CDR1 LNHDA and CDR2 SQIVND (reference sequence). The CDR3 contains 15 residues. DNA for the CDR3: TGTGCCAGTAGTATTGGACAGGGTTTCCCCTACGAGCAGTACTTC. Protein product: CASSIGQGFPYEQYF.

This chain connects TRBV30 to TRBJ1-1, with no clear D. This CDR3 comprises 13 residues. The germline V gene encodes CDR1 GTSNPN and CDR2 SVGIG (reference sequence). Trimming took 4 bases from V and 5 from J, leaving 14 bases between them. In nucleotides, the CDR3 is TGTGCCTGGACGAGACACTCGGGGACTGAAGCTTTCTTT. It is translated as CAWTRHSGTEAFF. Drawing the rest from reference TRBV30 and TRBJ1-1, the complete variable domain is SQTIHQWPATLVQPVGSPLSLECTVEGTSNPNLYWYRQAAGRGLQLLFYSVGIGQISSEVPQNLSASRPQDRQFILSSKKLLLSDSGFYLCAWTRHSGTEAFFGQGTRLTVV.

The CDR3 DNA sequence: TGTGCCAGCAGTTACTACGGCGGTAGCACAGATACGCAGTATTTT. Translated: CASSYYGGSTDTQYF. The chain joins TRBV6-8 to TRBJ2-3; D gene uncertain. Germline V lookup: CDR1 MNHGY, CDR2 SAAAGT. This CDR3 is built from 15 residues. The V gene lost 1 base and the J gene lost 0 bases, with 8 bases spanning the gap.

The DNA for the CDR3 is TGTGCCAGCAGCGTAGAAGAGGGTAAGAACACCGGGGAGCTGTTTTTT. Amino acids: CASSVEEGKNTGELFF. The V gene is TRBV9, the J gene TRBJ2-2; a weak D match, TRBD2 (5 bases). V lost 0 bases, J lost 1 base, and 10 bases lay in between. The CDR3 has 16 amino acids. The germline gives CDR1 SGDLS, CDR2 YYNGEE.

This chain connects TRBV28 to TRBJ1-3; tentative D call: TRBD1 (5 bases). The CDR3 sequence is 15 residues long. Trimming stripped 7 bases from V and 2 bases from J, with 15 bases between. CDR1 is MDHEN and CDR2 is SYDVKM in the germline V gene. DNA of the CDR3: TGTGCCAGCACCTACGGGGGACTGGCTGGAAACACCATATATTTT. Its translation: CASTYGGLAGNTIYF.

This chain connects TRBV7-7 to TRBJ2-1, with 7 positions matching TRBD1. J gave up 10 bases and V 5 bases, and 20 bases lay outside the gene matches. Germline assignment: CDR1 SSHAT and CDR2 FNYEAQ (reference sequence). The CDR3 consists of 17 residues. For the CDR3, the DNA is TGTGCCAGCAGCCTTACAGGGGCGGGTTTAGTGGTTCCGGAGCAGTTCTTC. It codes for CASSLTGAGLVVPEQFF.

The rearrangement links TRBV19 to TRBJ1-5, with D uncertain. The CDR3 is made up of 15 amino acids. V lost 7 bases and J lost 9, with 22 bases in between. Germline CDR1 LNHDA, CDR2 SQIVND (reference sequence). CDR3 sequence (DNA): TGTGCCAGTACCATCGATCTTGGCTCCCACCCGCCCCAGCATTTT. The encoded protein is CASTIDLGSHPPQHF.

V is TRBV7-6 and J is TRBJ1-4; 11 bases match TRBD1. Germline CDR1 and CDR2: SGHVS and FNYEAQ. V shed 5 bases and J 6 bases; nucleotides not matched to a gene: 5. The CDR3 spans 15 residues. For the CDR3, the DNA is TGTGCCAGCAGCACGGACAGGGGGCTAGATGAAAAACTGTTTTTT. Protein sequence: CASSTDRGLDEKLFF.

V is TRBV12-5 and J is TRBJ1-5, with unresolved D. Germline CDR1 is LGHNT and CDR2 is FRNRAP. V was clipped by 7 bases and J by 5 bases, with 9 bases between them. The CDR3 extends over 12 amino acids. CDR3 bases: TGTGCTAGTGCCCTCGGAGATCAGCCCCAGCATTTT. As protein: CASALGDQPQHF.